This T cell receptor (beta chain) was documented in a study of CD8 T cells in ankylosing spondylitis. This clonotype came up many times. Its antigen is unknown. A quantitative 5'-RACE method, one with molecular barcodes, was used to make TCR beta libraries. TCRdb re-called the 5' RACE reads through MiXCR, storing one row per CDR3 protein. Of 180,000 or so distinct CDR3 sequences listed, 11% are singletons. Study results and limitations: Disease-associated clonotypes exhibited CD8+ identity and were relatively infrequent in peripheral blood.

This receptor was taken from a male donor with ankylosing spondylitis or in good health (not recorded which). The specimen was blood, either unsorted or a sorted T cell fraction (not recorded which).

The CDR3 DNA sequence: TGTGCCAGCAGTGACCAGGGTACCTACGAGCAGTACTTC. Protein product: CASSDQGTYEQYF. The gene calls are TRBV25-1 and TRBJ2-7; possibly TRBD1 for D (5 bases). The CDR3 is 13 residues long. The germline V gene encodes CDR1 MGHDK and CDR2 SYGVNS. V dropped 3 bases and J dropped 2 bases, with 8 bases sitting between them.